This entry lists 2 T cell receptor beta chains sequenced from one sample in a study of graft-versus-host responses after intestinal transplantation. Profiled with immunoSEQ multiplex PCR; TCRdb holds only in-frame clones, not every one. The table records about 21,000 clones, about half of them present only once. Sample: alloreactive CD4+ T cells from a mixed lymphocyte reaction culture, taken before intestinal transplant. Subset given: CFSE-low proliferating T cells sorted from approximately 6-day pre-transplant mixed lymphocyte reaction (GvH or HvG direction). Receptor source: a human patient who received an intestinal transplant.

V usage is TRBV6-1 and J usage is TRBJ2-3; D gene unclear. With 4 bases removed from V and 1 base from J, the gap between germline ends came to 9 bases. The CDR3 is 14 residues long. Per the germline V gene, CDR1 is MNHNS and CDR2 is SASEGT. The CDR3 DNA reads TGTGCCAGCAGTGGGGCCTCTGGCACAGATACGCAGTATTTT. This codes for CASSGASGTDTQYF.

V and J are TRBV4-1 and TRBJ1-2, with 7 bases matching TRBD1. V gave up 1 base and J gave up 4 bases; unmatched junction bases: 3. CDR3 length equals 14 residues. Germline V lookup: CDR1 MGHRA, CDR2 YSYEKL. CDR3 in amino acids: CASSQGQGIYGYTF. CDR3 DNA: TGCGCCAGCAGCCAAGGACAGGGTATCTATGGCTACACCTTC.